This entry lists 5 T cell receptor beta chains sequenced from one sample in a study of read filtering for tumor transcriptome and immune sequencing. This library used about 360 ng RNA and molecular barcoded adaptors spanning alpha/delta and beta/gamma chains. Each CDR3 protein is one row after TCRdb ran MiXCR on the reads. The sample consists of 30,000 to 35,000 distinct CDR3 sequences, approximately 17% of them appearing once. Sequencing was done on a sample of a population of CD138-negative cells sorted from bone marrow. The receptors were sampled from a donor at least 40 years old with multiple myeloma.

V usage is TRBV28 and J usage is TRBJ2-2, with TRBD2 as a possible D gene (6 bases). This CDR3 has 15 residues. V was trimmed by 2 bases and J by 5 bases, leaving 12 bases between them. Germline CDR1 MDHEN, CDR2 SYDVKM. The CDR3 is CASSLGRGETGELFF. DNA of the CDR3: TGTGCCAGCAGTTTAGGGCGGGGAGAAACCGGGGAGCTGTTTTTT.

As to this clonotype: A much bigger clone sits one base away, suggesting this may be a read error. J is TRBJ2-5 and V is TRBV7-9; perhaps D is TRBD1 or TRBD2 (6 bases each). Germline CDR1 reads SEHNR; CDR2 reads FQNEAQ (reference sequence). The CDR3 covers 14 residues. The CDR3 DNA is TGTGCCAGCAGCTTAAGGGGGGTTCAAGAGACCCGGTACTTC. Encoded protein: CASSLRGVQETRYF.

This clonotype was detected many times. V usage is TRBV29-1 and J usage is TRBJ1-1, with no clear D. Germline V lookup: CDR1 SQVTM, CDR2 ANQGSEA. Trimming removed 6 bases from V and 1 base from J, with 12 bases in between. The CDR3 extends over 13 amino acids. The CDR3: CSVRDKENTEAFF. Here the CDR3 DNA reads TGCAGCGTGCGCGATAAGGAGAACACTGAAGCTTTCTTT.

This clonotype was counted many times. V usage is TRBV12-3 or TRBV12-4 and J usage is TRBJ2-1; no firm D call. Trimming removed 1 base at V and 9 bases at J, with 4 bases between. The CDR3 runs to 11 residues. CDR3 DNA: TGTGCCAGCAGTTTAGAGCGTGAGCAGTTCTTC. It encodes CASSLEREQFF.

This clonotype is medium-sized (0.01 to 0.1%). The CDR3 loop reads CAWSVQLGEQYF. In DNA, the CDR3 is TGTGCCTGGAGTGTACAACTGGGAGAGCAGTACTTC. The V and J genes are TRBV30 and TRBJ2-7; D remains ambiguous. V dropped 0 bases and J dropped 7 bases, with 10 bases sitting between them. The CDR3 length is 12 residues. Per germline, CDR1 GTSNPN and CDR2 SVGIG (reference sequence).